The rows below give T cell receptor beta chains drawn from one sample of a study of T cell responses to AZD1222 COVID-19 vaccine. The method was immunoSEQ multiplex PCR; TCRdb's version includes in-frame clones alone and lacks a portion of them. The profile shows 140,000 to 150,000 clones, 80% to 95% of them singletons. Sequencing was performed on peripheral blood, taken on day 0 of MenACWY control vaccination. These receptors all stem from an adult in good health. CDR3s include the opening cysteine and the closing phenylalanine or tryptophan. The order of the fields is V gene, J gene, D gene, clone size, CDR3 DNA, CDR3 protein. A D gene is named only where the DNA matches it firmly. The size of a clone is reported for some rows only, either as once, few or many, or as a class for expanded clones.

TRBV11-2	TRBJ1-1	-	once	TGTGCCAGCAGCCCCACAGGTGAAGCTTTCTTT	CASSPTGEAFF
TRBV10-1	TRBJ2-7	-	-	TGCGCCAGCAGTCCCGGGACGGAAAGCTCCTACGAGCAGTACTTC	CASSPGTESSYEQYF
TRBV6-2/TRBV6-3	TRBJ2-7	-	once	TGTGCCAGCAGTTTCTACGACAGAACCTACGAGCAGTACTTC	CASSFYDRTYEQYF
TRBV4-1	TRBJ2-7	TRBD1	-	TGCGCCAGCAGCCATCTGTCCAGGGGGATCGAGCAGTACTTC	CASSHLSRGIEQYF
TRBV6-4	TRBJ1-5	-	-	TGTGCCAGCAGCGAGGACCGATCTCAGCCCCAGCATTTT	CASSEDRSQPQHF
TRBV5-1	TRBJ2-1	TRBD2	-	TGCGCCAGCAGCTTTCCTCTTTCTAGCGGGCCTCGATACAATGAGCAGTTCTTC	CASSFPLSSGPRYNEQFF
TRBV28	TRBJ1-6	-	-	TGTGCCAGCAGTTTACGGCAACCCCTCCACTTT	CASSLRQPLHF
TRBV27	TRBJ2-1	-	-	TGTGCCAGCAGTTCCTCGGACAGTTACTACAATGAGCAGTTCTTC	CASSSSDSYYNEQFF
TRBV9	TRBJ1-1	TRBD1	-	TGTGCCAGCAGCGCCGGACAGGGGGTGGCTTTCTTT	CASSAGQGVAFF
TRBV10-3	TRBJ1-1	-	-	TGTGCCATCAGTGTGGGGGAGGAGAACACTGAAGCTTTCTTT	CAISVGEENTEAFF
TRBV30	TRBJ1-4	-	-	TGTGCCGGAAAAGGGGCTCTAACTAATGAAAAACTGTTTTTT	CAGKGALTNEKLFF
TRBV18	TRBJ2-2	TRBD1	-	TGTGCCAGCTCCCCACAGGGACAGGGGAGCACCGGGGAGCTGTTTTTT	CASSPQGQGSTGELFF
TRBV6-5	TRBJ1-6	-	-	TGTGCCAGCAGACCTGACCCTATTAATTCACCCCTCCACTTT	CASRPDPINSPLHF
TRBV19	TRBJ2-7	-	once	TGTGCCAGTAGTTACACTAGCCTCGCCTACGAGCAGTACTTC	CASSYTSLAYEQYF
TRBV21-1	TRBJ1-1	-	once	TGTGCCAGCAGCCACCCCGGGACACCCAACACTGAAGCTTTCTTT	CASSHPGTPNTEAFF
TRBV6-4	TRBJ2-1	-	-	TGTGCCAGCAGTGACTCGTCGCGAAGCTCCTACAATGAGCAGTTCTTC	CASSDSSRSSYNEQFF
TRBV7-2	TRBJ1-4	-	-	TGTGCCAGCAGCTTAGTTATGGTTTCGGAAAAACTGTTTTTT	CASSLVMVSEKLFF
TRBV7-9	TRBJ2-5	-	-	TGTGCCAGCAGCTTACGTAGGGACCAAGAGACCCAGTACTTC	CASSLRRDQETQYF
TRBV29-1	TRBJ1-4	-	once	TGCAGCGCCGAGTTGGTAGGACGTAATGAAAAACTGTTTTTT	CSAELVGRNEKLFF
TRBV10-2	TRBJ1-5	-	-	TGCGCCAGCAGGGCAGGATATAGCAATCAGCCCCAGCATTTT	CASRAGYSNQPQHF
TRBV2	TRBJ2-7	TRBD2	-	TGTGCCAGCAGTGAAAAGCGGGAGGCATCCTACGAGCAGTACTTC	CASSEKREASYEQYF
TRBV19	TRBJ1-5	-	-	TGTGCCAGTAGTCTGGGGGGACCTAGCAATCAGCCCCAGCATTTT	CASSLGGPSNQPQHF
TRBV28	TRBJ1-2	-	-	TGTGCCAGCAGTTTTCCAGCCGGGACGGGCTATGGCTACACCTTC	CASSFPAGTGYGYTF
TRBV27	TRBJ2-7	TRBD1	once	TGTGCCAGCAGTATGACAGCGGACAGGGTATACGAGCAGTACTTC	CASSMTADRVYEQYF